This passage covers 10 T cell receptor beta chains from one sample sequenced in a study of T cell changes during pregnancy in multiple sclerosis. TCRdb's copy holds only in-frame clones and misses some; the assay was immunoSEQ multiplex PCR. This repertoire shows 75,000 to 95,000 clones, around 93% found once; its top ten account for roughly 0.91%. The sequencing here drew on peripheral blood, taken before pregnancy. These receptors all stem from a female donor with multiple sclerosis, enrolled in a pregnancy study.

This clone was seen a few times. This chain uses TRBV19 with TRBJ2-4, with 7 bases matching TRBD1. From germline, CDR1 is LNHDA and CDR2 SQIVND (reference sequence). J was trimmed by 7 bases and V by 2 bases; bases with no gene match: 8. The length of the CDR3 is 15 residues. This chain's CDR3 is CASSILSSGGNIQYF. The CDR3 DNA reads as TGTGCCAGTAGTATATTGAGTTCAGGGGGTAACATTCAGTACTTC.

V usage is TRBV28 and J usage is TRBJ2-7, with 10 nucleotides matching TRBD1. The CDR3 extends over 17 amino acids. J lost 2 bases, V lost 5 bases, and 12 bases had no gene match. Germline V gives CDR1 MDHEN, CDR2 SYDVKM. In DNA form, the CDR3 reads TGTGCCAGCAGTGAGTCCGGAACCGGGACAGGGGCCTACGAGCAGTACTTC. Protein product: CASSESGTGTGAYEQYF.

This chain links TRBV25-1 with TRBJ2-1; TRBD2 is a possible D gene (6 bases). This CDR3 has 14 amino acids. CDR1 is MGHDK, CDR2 SYGVNS, per germline. V was shortened by 4 bases and J by 5 bases, with 12 bases between the two germline ends. The CDR3 protein is CASSARGFNNEQFF. As DNA, the CDR3 is TGTGCCAGCAGTGCCCGGGGGTTCAACAATGAGCAGTTCTTC.

CDR3 region: CATSSALSRDRVLGYTF. CDR3 nucleotides: TGTGCCACCAGCAGTGCTTTATCCCGGGACAGGGTACTGGGCTACACCTTC. This chain uses TRBV15 with TRBJ1-2; 9 bases are shared with TRBD1. Per germline, CDR1 LNHNV and CDR2 YYDKDF (reference sequence). V gave up 3 bases and J gave up 8 bases; unmatched junction bases: 16. The CDR3 runs to 17 residues.

The rearrangement links TRBV28 to TRBJ2-7, with D unresolved. Germline V gene data show CDR1 as MDHEN and CDR2 as SYDVKM. The V end lost 5 bases, the J end lost 0 bases, and 11 bases lay between the germline ends. The CDR3 runs 14 residues. In DNA, the CDR3 is TGTGCCAGCAGTCCCCCACGGGTCTCCTACGAGCAGTACTTC. Amino acids: CASSPPRVSYEQYF.

The chain is built from TRBV28 and TRBJ2-5; 10 bases align to TRBD2. V gave up 5 bases and J gave up 3 bases; unmatched junction bases: 3. The CDR3 is 14 residues long. Germline CDR1 reads MDHEN; CDR2 reads SYDVKM. The CDR3 loop is CASSLAGVEETQYF. The CDR3 DNA reads as TGTGCCAGCAGTCTAGCGGGAGTCGAAGAGACCCAGTACTTC. Full variable domain (missing parts from reference TRBV28 and TRBJ2-5): DVKVTQSSRYLVKRTGEKVFLECVQDMDHENMFWYRQDPGLGLRLIYFSYDVKMKEKGDIPEGYSVSREKKERFSLILESASTNQTSMYLCASSLAGVEETQYFGPGTRLLVL.

This rearrangement joins TRBV5-4 to TRBJ1-1; perhaps TRBD1 as D (6 bases). CDR3 length: 15 residues. V was clipped by 4 bases and J by 5 bases, with 18 bases between them. Germline V gene data show CDR1 as SGHNT and CDR2 as YYREEE (reference sequence). In DNA form, the CDR3 reads TGTGCCAGCAGCACCGGGGGGGGGCTAAAGACTGAAGCTTTCTTT. It codes for CASSTGGGLKTEAFF.

The rearrangement uses TRBV28 and TRBJ2-2; 11 bases align to TRBD1. Germline CDR1 MDHEN, CDR2 SYDVKM. Trimming cost V 5 bases and J 7 bases; bases outside gene matches: 9. This CDR3 region has 16 residues. The CDR3 here is CASSTPGTGGHGELFF. The CDR3 DNA is TGTGCCAGCAGTACACCCGGGACAGGGGGTCACGGGGAGCTGTTTTTT.

V is TRBV30 and J is TRBJ1-5; D uncertain. Germline V gene data show CDR1 as GTSNPN and CDR2 as SVGIG (reference sequence). V lost 0 bases and J lost 2, with 8 bases in between. This CDR3 is built from 14 residues. Written as DNA, the CDR3 is TGTGCCTGGAGTGTACGGAGGGGCAATCAGCCCCAGCATTTT. The encoded protein is CAWSVRRGNQPQHF.

The CDR3 region is CAWSVTRDSISGANVLTF. The CDR3 nucleotides read TGTGCCTGGAGTGTAACTCGGGACAGTATCTCTGGGGCCAACGTCCTGACTTTC. The chain links TRBV30 to TRBJ2-6, with 7 positions matching TRBD1. This CDR3 has 18 amino acids. Germline V gene sequence: CDR1 GTSNPN, CDR2 SVGIG (reference sequence). V shed 0 bases, J shed 0 bases, and the junction held 8 bases outside the gene matches.